The 14 T cell receptor beta chains given below trace back to one sample, sequenced in a study of CD8+ T cells in alopecia areata. The treatment here: oral pan-JAK inhibitor, 5-10 mg twice daily. Sequencing relied on a cDNA template that was reverse transcribed from extracted RNA. Profiled with immunoSEQ multiplex PCR; TCRdb holds only in-frame clones, not every one. The sample has fewer than 250,000 clones, 45% to 65% seen once; the top ten hold roughly 0.7%. This specimen was CD4+ T cells sorted from blood, taken at week 4, from a patient treated with tofacitinib. These receptors all come from a human donor with alopecia areata.

V and J are TRBV29-1 and TRBJ2-5, with TRBD2 identical over 8 bases. The CDR3 covers 15 residues. V shed 2 bases, J shed 4 bases, and the junction held 9 bases outside the gene matches. From germline, CDR1 is SQVTM and CDR2 ANQGSEA. CDR3: CSVEKSSGILETQYF. CDR3 bases: TGCAGCGTTGAAAAGAGTAGCGGGATCTTAGAGACCCAGTACTTC.

CDR3: CASSLQGSTEAFF. The CDR3 coding sequence is TGCGCCAGCAGCTTACAGGGAAGTACTGAAGCTTTCTTT. The chain combines TRBV5-1 with TRBJ1-1; perhaps TRBD1 as D (6 bases). V shed 2 bases and J shed 5 bases, with 10 bases lying between them. Germline V gene sequence: CDR1 SGHRS, CDR2 YFSETQ. The CDR3 is 13 residues long.

This chain links TRBV6-5 with TRBJ1-2; the D gene is possibly TRBD1 (6 bases). The CDR3 runs 13 residues. Trimming removed 6 bases from V and 5 bases from J, with 13 bases in between. Germline V gene data show CDR1 as MNHEY and CDR2 as SVGAGI. CDR3 DNA sequence: TGTGCCAGCAGGCGGACAGTTCAATATGGCTACACCTTC. Amino acid sequence: CASRRTVQYGYTF.

This chain connects TRBV5-1 to TRBJ2-2; D is unresolved. CDR3 length equals 13 residues. Germline CDR1 is SGHRS and CDR2 is YFSETQ. V gave up 6 bases and J gave up 1 base, with 7 bases separating them. Written as DNA, the CDR3 is TGCGCCAGCAATAGCAAGAACACCGGGGAGCTGTTTTTT. Protein: CASNSKNTGELFF.

This clone came up a few times. This chain uses TRBV27 with TRBJ2-7; TRBD2 might be the D (7 bases). Trimming took 0 bases from V and 0 from J, leaving 12 bases between them. Germline V gene sequence: CDR1 MNHEY, CDR2 SMNVEV (reference sequence). The CDR3 loop spans 16 amino acids. CDR3 in DNA: TGTGCCAGCAGTTTATCGGGGGGGCGGTACTCCTACGAGCAGTACTTC. Protein: CASSLSGGRYSYEQYF.

This clone was observed a few times. The V and J genes are TRBV7-3 and TRBJ2-1; weak D call: TRBD1 (6 bases). The CDR3 is made up of 17 amino acids. CDR1 and CDR2 from the germline V gene are SGHTA and FQGTGA. V was cut by 2 bases and J by 8 bases, with 22 bases left in between. CDR3 nucleotide sequence: TGTGCCAGCAGCTTATCTCCAACCCTACAGGGCTGGGATGAGCAGTTCTTC. Its translation is CASSLSPTLQGWDEQFF.

There are a few counts of this clone. The genes are TRBV5-8 and TRBJ1-1, with D unresolved. Trimming removed 4 bases from V and 3 bases from J, with 16 bases in between. Germline CDR1 and CDR2: SGHTS and YDEGEE. This CDR3 comprises 15 residues. The CDR3 coding sequence is TGTGCCAGCAGCGCCTGGATCCGGGCCGACACTGAAGCTTTCTTT. Its protein is CASSAWIRADTEAFF.

V is TRBV5-6 and J is TRBJ1-1; D is unresolved. Germline CDR1 and CDR2: SGHDT and YYEEEE. V was shortened by 1 base and J by 8 bases, with 6 bases between the two germline ends. The CDR3 runs to 11 residues. The CDR3 DNA reads as TGTGCCAGCAGCTTGTACAGAGAAGCTTTCTTT. Its protein is CASSLYREAFF.

This clone was detected only a few times. V and J are TRBV29-1 and TRBJ2-1; 12 bases map to TRBD2. CDR1 is SQVTM and CDR2 is ANQGSEA in the germline V gene. J gave up 2 bases and V 8 bases, and 7 bases lay outside the gene matches. This CDR3 spans 15 amino acids. This CDR3 is CSLLAGGGTYNEQFF. The CDR3 coding sequence is TGCAGCCTTCTAGCGGGGGGGGGAACCTACAATGAGCAGTTCTTC.

The V gene is TRBV29-1, the J gene TRBJ2-3; D not certain. Germline lookup yields CDR1 SQVTM and CDR2 ANQGSEA. The CDR3 runs to 14 residues. Trimming stripped 3 bases from V and 1 base from J, with 11 bases between. The CDR3 here is CSVDTGRGTDTQYF. The CDR3 DNA reads as TGCAGCGTTGATACCGGGCGAGGCACAGATACGCAGTATTTT.

V usage is TRBV6-5 and J usage is TRBJ2-7, with 10 bases identical to TRBD1. V lost 0 bases and J lost 4; bases outside the gene matches: 3. The CDR3 covers 15 residues. Germline V gene data show CDR1 as MNHEY and CDR2 as SVGAGI. CDR3 nucleotides: TGTGCCAGCAGTTACTCGACAGGGGGCAGGTACGAGCAGTACTTC. It yields the protein CASSYSTGGRYEQYF.

The J gene is TRBJ2-1, the V gene TRBV5-4; TRBD2 aligns across 11 bases. The CDR3 spans 16 residues. V gave up 0 bases and J gave up 7 bases; unmatched junction bases: 6. From germline, CDR1 is SGHNT and CDR2 YYREEE (reference sequence). CDR3 region: CASSLALSGRANEQFF. In DNA, the CDR3 is TGTGCCAGCAGCTTGGCTCTTAGCGGGAGGGCAAATGAGCAGTTCTTC. Filled out from reference TRBV5-4 and TRBJ2-1, the complete variable domain reads ETGVTQSPTHLIKTRGQQVTLRCSSQSGHNTVSWYQQALGQGPQFIFQYYREEENGRGNFPPRFSGLQFPNYSSELNVNALELDDSALYLCASSLALSGRANEQFFGPGTRLTVL.

This clone appeared a few times. The chain combines TRBV11-2 with TRBJ2-1; D not certain. The V gene's germline CDR1 is SGHAT and CDR2 FQNNGV. The V gene lost 2 bases and the J gene lost 7 bases, with 9 bases spanning the gap. This CDR3 contains 13 residues. The CDR3 DNA follows: TGTGCCAGCAGCTTACCCGCCCGGAATGAGCAGTTCTTC. Translation gives CASSLPARNEQFF.

V usage is TRBV7-3 and J usage is TRBJ1-1; D call uncertain. The V end lost 4 bases, the J end lost 2 bases, and 8 bases lay between the germline ends. From germline, CDR1 is SGHTA and CDR2 FQGTGA. CDR3 length: 13 residues. The CDR3 region is CASSSQRNTEAFF. In DNA, the CDR3 is TGTGCCAGCAGCTCCCAACGTAACACTGAAGCTTTCTTT. Full variable domain (rest looked up from reference TRBV7-3 and TRBJ1-1): GAGVSQTPSNKVTEKGKYVELRCDPISGHTALYWYRQSLGQGPEFLIYFQGTGAADDSGLPNDRFFAVRPEGSVSTLKIQRTERGDSAVYLCASSSQRNTEAFFGQGTRLTVV.